This section outlines one T cell receptor beta chain sequence together with its context. What it binds is not known. These data come from a study of cytomegalovirus exposure and HLA in healthy donors. This CDR3 is 14 amino acids long. V lost 1 base and J lost 4, with 10 bases in between. Germline-derived CDR1 and CDR2 are SGHTA and FQGNSA. The PCR contained 60 Vbeta and 13 Jbeta primers. Assay used: immunoSEQ multiplex PCR; TCRdb lists only in-frame clones, some missing. The table includes roughly 130,000 clones, around three quarters detected once. General study points: Previous analysis showed most TCR beta V segments were productive about 90% or about 30% of the time.

Sample: PBMCs. The source is a man between 40 and 49 years old in good health and CMV-seronegative. The chain has TRBV7-2 and TRBJ2-5, with no clear D. The CDR3 DNA reads TGTGCCAGCAGCTTAGAACAGTACTCAGAGACCCAGTACTTC. It codes for CASSLEQYSETQYF.